The TCR beta chain described here comes from a study of monozygotic twins with inflammatory bowel disease. In preparing each TCR library, roughly 3,200 ng of total RNA was used. The team made cDNA by running eight separate reactions for each sample. From its re-call of the 5' RACE reads, TCRdb lists each CDR3 protein once, without DNA. Its clone listing holds fewer than 550,000 distinct CDR3 sequences. Points on this clonotype: The antigen is not known.

This CDR3 spans 13 amino acids. From germline, CDR1 is LGHDT and CDR2 YNNKEL (reference sequence). Per donor there was one draw, yielding a blood sample of over 2 ml. Findings and caveats of the study: Compared with healthy twins, IBD patients shared fewer clonotypes with others, especially with disease activity.

This TCR came from a human donor with ulcerative colitis or Crohn's disease, or a healthy co-twin of an affected twin (not recorded which). The chain joins TRBV3-1 to TRBJ2-2. Sequencing was carried out using blood. CDR3: CASSQVRRGELFF.